This TCR beta chain appears in the sequencing data of a study of blood T cell repertoires in COVID-19. Study summary: From the United States, Italy and Spain came samples of acute and convalescent COVID-19. Nucleic acid was either cDNA or gDNA, and it came from T cells, B-cell-depleted T cells, or PBMCs.

Authors' data handling: Cell counts per sample came from amplifying reference gene primers. Method: immunoSEQ multiplex PCR; TCRdb's copy keeps in-frame clones and lacks some. V, J and clone size derive from that table, while D and trimming were established from the DNA sequence. The sample carries more than 80,000 clones, approximately 80% recorded once. This CDR3 region has 19 residues. CDR1 is SGHRS, CDR2 YFSETQ, per germline. V lost 0 bases and J 5 bases, leaving 23 bases between the germline ends. This clonotype was sampled from a woman in her fifties or sixties with acute or convalescent COVID-19. The sample comprised peripheral blood. The V call is TRBV5-1, the J call TRBJ2-2, with D perhaps TRBD1 (7 bases). The CDR3 DNA is TGCGCCAGCAGCTTGGTCGGCCAGGGGGGAGGTTCGATGACCGGGGAGCTGTTTTTT. This translates into CASSLVGQGGGSMTGELFF. Full variable domain (remainder filled in from reference TRBV5-1 and TRBJ2-2): KAGVTQTPRYLIKTRGQQVTLSCSPISGHRSVSWYQQTPGQGLQFLFEYFSETQRNKGNFPGRFSGRQFSNSRSEMNVSTLELGDSALYLCASSLVGQGGGSMTGELFFGEGSRLTVL.